The next 27 T cell receptor beta chains were all read from a single sample in a study of shared clonotypes between healthy human individuals. Sequencing used immunoSEQ multiplex PCR; TCRdb keeps in-frame clones, though not all of them. The sample has about 2.1 million clones; just under 95% are singletons. Naive CD8 cells lacked CD45RO, underwent positive selection for CCR7 and left out terminally differentiated effector memory CD45RA+ cells. Sequencing was performed on naive CD8+ T cells from PBMCs. The receptors stem from a man aged 18 to 35 in good health. Some clones in this sample may be carry-over from other donors' samples.

With respect to this clone: The same CDR3 is also encoded by other DNA sequences in this sample. This rearrangement joins TRBV7-9 to TRBJ2-1; D unresolved. CDR1 and CDR2 from the germline V gene are SEHNR and FQNEAQ (reference sequence). The V and J ends lost 5 bases and 7 bases respectively, with 6 bases between them. The CDR3 extends over 11 amino acids. Written as DNA, the CDR3 is TGTGCCAGCAGCCTCCCTAATGAGCAGTTCTTC. Amino acid sequence: CASSLPNEQFF.

The chain is built from TRBV28 and TRBJ2-2; 7 nucleotides align to TRBD2. Losses at the gene ends were 2 bases for V and 2 bases for J; bases not matched to a gene: 8. CDR3 length: 17 residues. CDR1 MDHEN and CDR2 SYDVKM come from the germline V gene. Here the CDR3 reads CASSLPTSGDNTGELFF. The CDR3, as DNA: TGTGCCAGCAGTTTACCCACAAGCGGGGATAACACCGGGGAGCTGTTTTTT.

CDR3 coding DNA: TGTGCCAGCAGCTTGGGGGGACTAGCGGTAATTCCAGATACGCAGTATTTT. Its protein product is CASSLGGLAVIPDTQYF. The chain recombines TRBV5-6 with TRBJ2-3, with TRBD2 identical over 11 bases. After removal of 0 bases from V and 4 bases from J, the junction contained 7 bases not matched to a gene. CDR3 length: 17 residues. Looked up from germline, CDR1 is SGHDT and CDR2 is YYEEEE.

The chain links TRBV5-1 to TRBJ2-7; 9 positions match TRBD2. Trimming cost V 4 bases and J 2 bases; bases outside gene matches: 16. Germline V gives CDR1 SGHRS, CDR2 YFSETQ. This CDR3 spans 18 amino acids. CDR3 coding DNA: TGCGCCAGCAGCCCTAGCGGGGTTCCACCACCCAAAGCCTACGAGCAGTACTTC. Residues: CASSPSGVPPPKAYEQYF.

Details on this clone: Other DNA sequences in the sample encode the same CDR3. The rearrangement uses TRBV11-2 and TRBJ2-7, with 10 bases that match TRBD1. Germline V CDR1 and CDR2: SGHAT, FQNNGV. J gave up 3 bases and V 1 base, and 6 bases lay outside the gene matches. This CDR3 is built from 16 residues. The CDR3 coding sequence is TGTGCCAGCAGCTTAGGCCCCGGGACAGGGGACTACGAGCAGTACTTC. This codes for CASSLGPGTGDYEQYF.

Comment on this clone: This same CDR3 is encoded by further DNA sequences in the sample. V gene TRBV9 combines with J gene TRBJ1-1, with D hard to call. The V end was cut by 3 bases, the J end by 4 bases, with 7 bases between. Germline lookup yields CDR1 SGDLS and CDR2 YYNGEE. This CDR3 is built from 12 residues. DNA for the CDR3: TGTGCCAGCAGCGCCGGTGGCACTGAAGCTTTCTTT. Protein sequence: CASSAGGTEAFF. Complete variable domain (other parts from reference TRBV9 and TRBJ1-1): DSGVTQTPKHLITATGQRVTLRCSPRSGDLSVYWYQQSLDQGLQFLIQYYNGEERAKGNILERFSAQQFPDLHSELNLSSLELGDSALYFCASSAGGTEAFFGQGTRLTVV.

The chain is built from TRBV18 and TRBJ2-3, with a possible D match to TRBD1 (7 bases). Germline lookup yields CDR1 KGHSH and CDR2 LQKENI. The CDR3 has 16 residues. V lost 2 bases and J 2 bases, leaving 14 bases between the germline ends. Written as DNA, the CDR3 is TGTGCCAGCTCACCATCCAGGGGGGCCTTCACAGATACGCAGTATTTT. It codes for CASSPSRGAFTDTQYF.

The chain joins TRBV7-9 to TRBJ2-1, with D perhaps matching TRBD2 (5 bases). Trimming cost V 5 bases and J 10 bases, with 15 bases left between them. The CDR3 covers 13 residues. In germline, CDR1 is SEHNR, CDR2 FQNEAQ (reference sequence). This chain's CDR3 is CASSPSGSGEQFF. Written as DNA, the CDR3 is TGTGCCAGCAGCCCCTCCGGAAGCGGCGAGCAGTTCTTC.

This chain links TRBV4-3 with TRBJ2-1; no reliable D call. The CDR3 extends over 15 amino acids. Germline CDR1 reads LGHNA; CDR2 reads YSLEER. The V gene lost 0 bases and the J gene lost 6 bases, with 12 bases spanning the gap. DNA of the CDR3: TGCGCCAGCAGCCAAGATTGGGGTAGCCCCAATGAGCAGTTCTTC. Translated, it gives CASSQDWGSPNEQFF.

The chain links TRBV28 to TRBJ2-7; TRBD2 matches at 7 bases. V lost 2 bases and J lost 5; bases outside the gene matches: 3. Germline CDR1 and CDR2: MDHEN and SYDVKM. There are 13 residues in the CDR3. CDR3 loop: CASSLGGEDEQYF. The CDR3, as DNA: TGTGCCAGCAGTTTAGGGGGGGAGGACGAGCAGTACTTC.

This clone was observed once. The gene calls are TRBV9 and TRBJ2-5; 11 positions match TRBD2. V trimming: 0 bases; J trimming: 5 bases; junction bases outside the gene matches: 6. From germline, CDR1 is SGDLS and CDR2 YYNGEE. The CDR3 is 16 amino acids. For the CDR3, the DNA is TGTGCCAGCAGCGTAGATCTAGCGGGAGGCAAGGAGACCCAGTACTTC. Its protein is CASSVDLAGGKETQYF. Together with reference TRBV9 and TRBJ2-5, the CDR3 gives the full variable domain: DSGVTQTPKHLITATGQRVTLRCSPRSGDLSVYWYQQSLDQGLQFLIQYYNGEERAKGNILERFSAQQFPDLHSELNLSSLELGDSALYFCASSVDLAGGKETQYFGPGTRLLVL.

The chain has TRBV4-3 and TRBJ2-1, with 7 bases identical to TRBD2. With 4 bases clipped from V and 0 bases from J, the junction kept 3 bases outside the gene matches. Germline V gives CDR1 LGHNA, CDR2 YSLEER. This CDR3 is built from 15 residues. CDR3 in amino acids: CASSPGRYSYNEQFF. As DNA, the CDR3 is TGCGCCAGCAGCCCCGGGAGGTACTCCTACAATGAGCAGTTCTTC.

The V gene is TRBV28, the J gene TRBJ1-2; D unresolved. Trimming took off 0 bases at V and 2 bases at J, with 4 bases between the two ends. Germline V gives CDR1 MDHEN, CDR2 SYDVKM. The CDR3 has 13 residues. For the CDR3, the DNA is TGTGCCAGCAGTTTATGGGACAACTATGGCTACACCTTC. Translation gives CASSLWDNYGYTF.

The V call is TRBV10-3, the J call TRBJ2-5; tentative D call: TRBD2 (6 bases). V was shortened by 5 bases and J by 5 bases, with 18 bases between the two germline ends. The V gene's germline CDR1 is ENHRY and CDR2 SYGVKD. The CDR3 extends over 15 amino acids. This chain's CDR3 is CAISPTLGGDETQYF. DNA for the CDR3: TGTGCCATCAGTCCGACCCTAGGCGGGGATGAGACCCAGTACTTC.

This chain links TRBV7-8 with TRBJ2-2; 8 bases align to TRBD1. There are 14 residues in the CDR3. The V segment lost 6 bases and the J segment 4 bases; nucleotides outside the gene matches: 4. Germline lookup yields CDR1 SGHVS and CDR2 FQNEAQ. The CDR3 sequence: CASSIDRGTGELFF. CDR3 DNA sequence: TGTGCCAGCAGTATAGACAGGGGCACCGGGGAGCTGTTTTTT.

Comments on this clone: Within the sample, other DNA sequences also encode this same CDR3. The rearrangement joins TRBV5-6 to TRBJ2-7; D is perhaps TRBD2 (5 bases). V shed 0 bases and J shed 0 bases, with 7 bases lying between them. The CDR3 sequence is 14 residues long. Germline-derived CDR1 and CDR2 are SGHDT and YYEEEE. Here the CDR3 DNA reads TGTGCCAGCAGCTTGGGGAGGAGCTCCTACGAGCAGTACTTC. Its translation is CASSLGRSSYEQYF.

The V and J genes are TRBV28 and TRBJ1-5; D gene unclear. Trimming pared 5 bases from V and 1 base from J, leaving 18 bases between. Germline values: CDR1 MDHEN, CDR2 SYDVKM. CDR3 length: 17 residues. Here the CDR3 DNA reads TGTGCCAGCAGTAAGAATCTGGAACAGTTCAGCAATCAGCCCCAGCATTTT. The encoded protein is CASSKNLEQFSNQPQHF.

V usage is TRBV11-2 and J usage is TRBJ2-1; D is uncertain. CDR1 is SGHAT and CDR2 is FQNNGV in the germline V gene. This CDR3 is 12 amino acids long. Deletions cut 4 bases from V and 12 bases from J, with 13 bases between. The CDR3 DNA reads TGTGCCAGCAGCTCATTGCTCTCACGGCAGTTCTTC. Protein sequence: CASSSLLSRQFF. Together with reference TRBV11-2 and TRBJ2-1, the CDR3 gives the full variable domain: EAGVAQSPRYKIIEKRQSVAFWCNPISGHATLYWYQQILGQGPKLLIQFQNNGVVDDSQLPKDRFSAERLKGVDSTLKIQPAKLEDSAVYLCASSSLLSRQFFGPGTRLTVL.

The V and J genes are TRBV11-3 and TRBJ2-7, with unresolved D. The V end lost 5 bases, the J end lost 7 bases, and 15 bases lay between the germline ends. The CDR3 extends over 13 amino acids. Looked up from germline, CDR1 is SGHNT and CDR2 is YENEEA. The CDR3 DNA sequence: TGTGCCAGCAGCGAGAACCCCGGTGGTGAGCAGTACTTC. Translated: CASSENPGGEQYF. The full variable domain, completed using reference TRBV11-3 and TRBJ2-7, is EAGVVQSPRYKIIEKKQPVAFWCNPISGHNTLYWYLQNLGQGPELLIRYENEEAVDDSQLPKDRFSAERLKGVDSTLKIQPAELGDSAVYLCASSENPGGEQYFGPGTRLTVT.

The sample holds a few counts of this clone. The V call is TRBV19, the J call TRBJ1-1; D remains ambiguous. CDR3 size: 11 residues. The ends were cut back, 2 bases at V and 10 bases at J, with 8 bases in the middle. Per germline, CDR1 LNHDA and CDR2 SQIVND (reference sequence). In nucleotides, the CDR3 is TGTGCCAGTAGTATACTCCATGGAGCTTTCTTT. Its translation: CASSILHGAFF.

The chain carries TRBV28 and TRBJ1-2; TRBD1 agrees at 8 bases. This CDR3 has 14 amino acids. Germline trimming cut 6 bases from V and 4 bases from J; bases unmatched to any gene: 7. CDR1 and CDR2 from the germline V gene are MDHEN and SYDVKM. The CDR3 region is CASRPPGTGYGYTF. The CDR3 region has the DNA TGTGCCAGCAGACCCCCCGGGACAGGCTATGGCTACACCTTC.

This chain uses TRBV27 with TRBJ2-1; maybe TRBD2 (5 bases). With 6 bases removed from V and 4 bases from J, the gap between germline ends came to 16 bases. CDR1 is MNHEY, CDR2 SMNVEV, per germline (reference sequence). This CDR3 has 15 residues. CDR3 sequence: CASSLLPTGYNEQFF. CDR3 DNA: TGTGCCAGCAGCTTACTACCAACGGGATACAATGAGCAGTTCTTC.

The V and J genes are TRBV4-1 and TRBJ2-2; TRBD2 matches at 10 bases. The germline V gene encodes CDR1 MGHRA and CDR2 YSYEKL. V lost 0 bases and J lost 6; bases outside the gene matches: 7. The CDR3 runs to 17 residues. The CDR3 region has the DNA TGCGCCAGCAGCCAAGATCTCCCCGGACTAGCGGCCGGGGAGCTGTTTTTT. Translated: CASSQDLPGLAAGELFF.

With regard to this clone: The same CDR3 also results from other DNA sequences found in this sample. This chain joins TRBV7-9 and TRBJ2-7; D unclear. The germline V gene encodes CDR1 SEHNR and CDR2 FQNEAQ (reference sequence). The CDR3 contains 13 residues. With 1 base removed from V and 3 bases from J, the gap between germline ends came to 7 bases. The CDR3 reads CASSLVRSYEQYF. The CDR3 DNA reads as TGTGCCAGCAGCTTAGTTCGCAGCTACGAGCAGTACTTC.

The V gene is TRBV28, the J gene TRBJ2-7; TRBD2 matches at 9 bases. The CDR3 has 14 amino acids. Unmatched junction bases numbered 7, after V lost 6 bases and J lost 4 bases. Looked up from germline, CDR1 is MDHEN and CDR2 is SYDVKM. As DNA, the CDR3 is TGTGCCAGCAGACTTAGCGGGAGTCGGTACGAGCAGTACTTC. This codes for CASRLSGSRYEQYF.

The rearrangement uses TRBV7-9 and TRBJ2-5; D uncertain. V was cut by 4 bases and J by 1 base, with 13 bases left in between. CDR1 and CDR2 from the germline V gene are SEHNR and FQNEAQ (reference sequence). The CDR3 runs 15 residues. CDR3 loop: CASSSPSGGQETQYF. CDR3 nucleotides: TGTGCCAGCAGCTCCCCCTCTGGCGGCCAAGAGACCCAGTACTTC.

The rearrangement links TRBV9 to TRBJ1-1, with D maybe TRBD1 (5 bases). V lost 0 bases and J lost 1, with 13 bases in between. The CDR3 consists of 16 residues. Per the germline V gene, CDR1 is SGDLS and CDR2 is YYNGEE. The chain's CDR3 is CASSVAREGTNTEAFF. In nucleotides, the CDR3 is TGTGCCAGCAGCGTAGCCAGGGAGGGCACGAACACTGAAGCTTTCTTT.